This T cell receptor beta chain is drawn from a study of control samples from healthy donors and cancer patients (dated by TCRdb to about 2020). Looking up the germline V gene yields CDR1 SGDLS and CDR2 YYNGEE. Including cysteine and phenylalanine, the CDR3 has 15 amino acids. Only the CDR3 DNA is retained, 45 bases long and in frame from the first base. Library preparation was by the immunoSEQ multiplex PCR assay. Held by TCRdb, this immuneACCESS table contains in-frame sequences only and omits some clones. Under half of the omission traces to an unresolved V gene where checked; the cause of the rest is unknown. Here the sample has 100,000 to 150,000 clones; roughly 84% occur a single time. The ten largest clones add up to more than 2.5% of the sample. A word on this clone: This clone's antigen is unknown. Within one base of it there is no much larger clone, and no base qualities were kept.

The receptor was isolated from a middle-aged man in good health. The sequencing input was blood. The chain is made from TRBV9 and TRBJ2-2; 8 central nucleotides agree with TRBD2. The DNA reads TGTGGGCAACCGGGGGCGCGGGGGGCGACCGGGGAGCTGTTTTTT. This sequence encodes CGQPGARGATGELFF.